The next 23 T cell receptor beta chains were all read from a single sample in a study of CD8 T cells in Susac syndrome. RNA totalling roughly 0.45 to 1 ug underwent reverse transcription with random hexamers. One entry per CDR3 protein results from TCRdb running MiXCR on the immunoSEQ multiplex PCR reads. The sample consists of approximately 150,000 distinct CDR3 sequences, roughly 96% of them appearing once. Sequencing input: CD4+ T cells from PBMCs. These receptors came from a human donor with multiple sclerosis.

The chain couples TRBV9 to TRBJ2-3, with D tentatively TRBD1 or TRBD2 (5 bases each). The V gene's germline CDR1 is SGDLS and CDR2 YYNGEE. The CDR3 is made up of 17 amino acids. V lost 3 bases and J lost 2, with 19 bases in between. CDR3 residues: CASSAPRGRKPTDTQYF. The CDR3 DNA reads TGTGCCAGCAGCGCGCCACGGGGCAGAAAACCCACAGATACGCAGTATTTT.

This clonotype has just a few counts. The chain couples TRBV12-3 or TRBV12-4 to TRBJ2-1; 9 bases match TRBD2. The CDR3 has 15 amino acids. V lost 2 bases, J lost 3 bases, and 2 bases stayed unmatched. The CDR3 coding sequence is TGTGCCAGCAGTTTACTAGCGGGGAACTACAATGAGCAGTTCTTC. Its protein is CASSLLAGNYNEQFF.

The V gene is TRBV20-1, the J gene TRBJ1-2; TRBD1 is a possible D gene (5 bases). The CDR3 runs to 15 residues. Germline loops: CDR1 DFQATT, CDR2 SNEGSKA (reference sequence). The V end was cut by 3 bases, the J end by 4 bases, with 18 bases between. This CDR3 is CSASHNLPGPYGYTF. The CDR3 region has the DNA TGCAGTGCTAGCCACAACCTGCCGGGGCCCTATGGCTACACCTTC.

The genes are TRBV20-1 and TRBJ2-5; TRBD1 is a possible D gene (5 bases). The CDR3 contains 12 residues. The V gene's germline CDR1 is DFQATT and CDR2 SNEGSKA (reference sequence). The V gene lost 3 bases and the J gene lost 2 bases, with 7 bases spanning the gap. The CDR3, as DNA: TGCAGTGCTAGTAGGGGTCAAGAGACCCAGTACTTC. Protein product: CSASRGQETQYF.

The DNA for the CDR3 is TGTGCCAGCAGCCAAGATGGAACAGGGGCAAAGACCCAGTACTTC. Its protein product is CASSQDGTGAKTQYF. The V call is TRBV3-1, the J call TRBJ2-5, with 7 bases that match TRBD1. V was pared by 0 bases and J by 6 bases, with 7 bases of the junction left unmatched. Per the germline V gene, CDR1 is LGHDT and CDR2 is YNNKEL (reference sequence). The CDR3 contains 15 residues.

The chain has TRBV10-3 and TRBJ2-3; unclear D gene. V dropped 7 bases and J dropped 6 bases, with 14 bases sitting between them. Germline CDR1 ENHRY, CDR2 SYGVKD. This CDR3 has 13 amino acids. In nucleotides, the CDR3 is TGTGCCATCACCGATCAACTTAGGGATACGCAGTATTTT. It codes for CAITDQLRDTQYF.

The chain employs TRBV20-1 and TRBJ1-4, with unresolved D. This CDR3 comprises 10 residues. Germline loops: CDR1 DFQATT, CDR2 SNEGSKA (reference sequence). V shed 5 bases and J shed 6 bases, with 4 bases lying between them. This CDR3 is CSAGDEKLFF. CDR3 in DNA: TGCAGTGCTGGCGATGAAAAACTGTTTTTT.

The chain is built from TRBV20-1 and TRBJ2-1; tentative D call: TRBD1 (6 bases). V lost 1 base, J lost 6 bases, and 7 bases lay in between. The length of the CDR3 is 12 residues. The germline CDR1 and CDR2 sequences are DFQATT and SNEGSKA (reference sequence). The chain's CDR3 is CSARAGANEQFF. The CDR3 DNA reads as TGCAGTGCTAGAGCAGGGGCCAATGAGCAGTTCTTC.

This clonotype was found once. This rearrangement joins TRBV5-1 to TRBJ1-1; perhaps TRBD1 as D (6 bases). The CDR3 loop spans 13 amino acids. Germline V CDR1 and CDR2: SGHRS, YFSETQ. The V gene lost 4 bases and the J gene lost 3 bases, with 10 bases spanning the gap. The CDR3 DNA sequence: TGCGCCAGCAGCACCTCAGGGGACACTGAAGCTTTCTTT. Its protein is CASSTSGDTEAFF.

The chain recombines TRBV5-6 with TRBJ2-7, with 8 positions matching TRBD2. There are 14 residues in the CDR3. V shed 4 bases and J 6 bases; nucleotides not matched to a gene: 9. CDR1 and CDR2 from the germline V gene are SGHDT and YYEEEE. The CDR3 DNA reads TGTGCCAGCAGCCCCGGGGGGGGCATTACCGAGCAGTACTTC. Residues: CASSPGGGITEQYF.

This chain joins TRBV29-1 and TRBJ1-4; maybe TRBD1 (6 bases). Germline loops: CDR1 SQVTM, CDR2 ANQGSEA. Trimming took off 3 bases at V and 3 bases at J, with 11 bases between the two ends. This CDR3 has 14 residues. CDR3 amino acids: CSVEGSGANEKLFF. DNA for the CDR3: TGCAGCGTTGAGGGATCAGGGGCTAATGAAAAACTGTTTTTT.

The V gene is TRBV6-1, the J gene TRBJ2-7, with TRBD1 matching over 7 bases. After removal of 6 bases from V and 3 bases from J, the junction contained 8 bases not matched to a gene. Per the germline V gene, CDR1 is MNHNS and CDR2 is SASEGT. The CDR3 runs 14 residues. The CDR3 nucleotides are TGTGCCAGCAGACCATCGGGACAGTTCTACGAGCAGTACTTC. Amino acids: CASRPSGQFYEQYF.

In its sample, this clonotype was seen once. The rearrangement joins TRBV7-9 to TRBJ1-6; D gene ambiguous. This CDR3 has 13 residues. Germline V gene data show CDR1 as SEHNR and CDR2 as FQNEAQ (reference sequence). V gave up 1 base and J gave up 7 bases, with 5 bases separating them. The CDR3 nucleotides are TGTGCCAGCAGCTTAGACGGAAATTCACCCCTCCACTTT. Encoded protein: CASSLDGNSPLHF.

The chain has TRBV23-1 and TRBJ1-1; D is uncertain. TRBV23-1 counts as an open reading frame of uncertain function. CDR3 length: 13 residues. V lost 0 bases and J 6 bases, leaving 8 bases between the germline ends. This chain's CDR3 is CASSQSERPEAFF. The CDR3 DNA follows: TGCGCCAGCAGTCAATCGGAGCGTCCTGAAGCTTTCTTT.

This rearrangement joins TRBV29-1 to TRBJ2-7, with TRBD2 matching over 8 bases. V shed 4 bases and J 7 bases; nucleotides not matched to a gene: 9. This CDR3 is 13 amino acids long. From germline, CDR1 is SQVTM and CDR2 ANQGSEA. CDR3 sequence: CSVVSGSTGEQYF. The CDR3 DNA is TGCAGCGTTGTAAGCGGGAGTACCGGGGAGCAGTACTTC.

This chain connects TRBV20-1 to TRBJ2-4; no definite D call. Trimming removed 3 bases from V and 9 bases from J, with 15 bases in between. The germline V gene encodes CDR1 DFQATT and CDR2 SNEGSKA (reference sequence). CDR3 length equals 13 residues. The CDR3 nucleotides are TGCAGTGCTAGTAGGTCCCACCTCGGCATTCAGTACTTC. This translates into CSASRSHLGIQYF.

The chain joins TRBV19 to TRBJ2-6, with unresolved D. Trimming stripped 7 bases from V and 0 bases from J, with 10 bases between. CDR1 and CDR2 from the germline V gene are LNHDA and SQIVND (reference sequence). The CDR3 covers 15 residues. CDR3 in DNA: TGTGCCAGTATCGACGGACCCTCTGGGGCCAACGTCCTGACTTTC. Its translation is CASIDGPSGANVLTF.

The V gene is TRBV2, the J gene TRBJ2-5; tentative D call: TRBD2 (6 bases). V gave up 11 bases and J gave up 2 bases, with 12 bases separating them. CDR3 length: 12 amino acids. Germline V gene data show CDR1 as SNHLY and CDR2 as FYNNEI. This CDR3 reads CAGGWRQETQYF. CDR3 nucleotide sequence: TGTGCCGGAGGGTGGAGGCAAGAGACCCAGTACTTC.

The chain combines TRBV2 with TRBJ1-1; 9 nucleotides align to TRBD1. V was pared by 5 bases and J by 5 bases, with 6 bases of the junction left unmatched. Looked up from germline, CDR1 is SNHLY and CDR2 is FYNNEI. The CDR3 is 14 residues long. The CDR3 DNA sequence: TGTGCCAGCAGTAGGGACAGGGAGAATACTGAAGCTTTCTTT. Translating it yields CASSRDRENTEAFF.

V is TRBV5-6 and J is TRBJ2-7; 9 positions agree with TRBD1. The CDR3 has 15 amino acids. The V segment lost 4 bases and the J segment 2 bases; nucleotides outside the gene matches: 7. Germline lookup yields CDR1 SGHDT and CDR2 YYEEEE. The DNA for the CDR3 is TGTGCCAGCAGCGCCACAGGGGGCCTTCCCTACGAGCAGTACTTC. Translation gives CASSATGGLPYEQYF.

The CDR3 coding sequence is TGCAGCGTTATACCTGTAGCGGGAGGGCGTACGACCCAGTACTTC. Protein product: CSVIPVAGGRTTQYF. This chain uses TRBV29-1 with TRBJ2-5; 11 bases match TRBD2. There are 15 residues in the CDR3. CDR1 is SQVTM, CDR2 ANQGSEA, per germline. V lost 5 bases, J lost 7 bases, and 12 bases stayed unmatched. Full variable domain (missing parts from reference TRBV29-1 and TRBJ2-5): SAVISQKPSRDICQRGTSLTIQCQVDSQVTMMFWYRQQPGQSLTLIATANQGSEATYESGFVIDKFPISRPNLTFSTLTVSNMSPEDSSIYLCSVIPVAGGRTTQYFGPGTRLLVL.

This chain joins TRBV12-3 or TRBV12-4 and TRBJ2-7; TRBD1 agrees at 11 bases. V lost 4 bases, J lost 7 bases, and 9 bases stayed unmatched. CDR3 length equals 15 residues. CDR3 sequence (DNA): TGTGCCAGCAGTTCTCCGGGACAGGGGGTTATTGAGCAGTACTTC. Protein product: CASSSPGQGVIEQYF.

This clonotype has just one count. This rearrangement joins TRBV25-1 to TRBJ2-5, with D possibly being TRBD2 (5 bases). V gave up 4 bases and J gave up 5 bases, with 17 bases separating them. The CDR3 spans 15 residues. Germline loops: CDR1 MGHDK, CDR2 SYGVNS. The DNA of the CDR3 is TGTGCCAGCAGTGTCGAGGGTCGTGCCCTCGAGACCCAGTACTTC. Translating it yields CASSVEGRALETQYF. The complete variable domain, with remaining parts taken from reference TRBV25-1 and TRBJ2-5, reads EADIYQTPRYLVIGTGKKITLECSQTMGHDKMYWYQQDPGMELHLIHYSYGVNSTEKGDLSSESTVSRIRTEHFPLTLESARPSHTSQYLCASSVEGRALETQYFGPGTRLLVL.